This TCR beta chain was found in a study of identical twins. Study results and limitations: Shared out-of-frame alpha sequences (those common to twins) showed excess low generation probability. Weaker excess twin sharing was seen among beta out-of-frame sequences. While abundant cord blood beta clonotypes carried fewer insertions, memory repertoires showed no such pattern.

A remark on this clonotype: No antigen is known for it.

Template switching supplied a universal primer site; unique molecular identifiers were carried on the cDNA. TCRdb reprocessed the 5' RACE reads via MiXCR and lists one record per CDR3 protein. The sample shows approximately 410,000 distinct CDR3 sequences, about 18% of them seen only once. Germline CDR1 reads SGHRS; CDR2 reads YFSETQ. J lost 3 bases, V lost 5 bases, and 5 bases had no gene match. The CDR3 length is 14 residues. V and J are TRBV5-1 and TRBJ2-3; 8 positions agree with TRBD1. The sequencing sample was made of naive T cells sorted from blood. The receptor's source is a man in his forties or fifties in good health. This CDR3 is CASRQGVGTDTQYF. CDR3 DNA sequence: TGCGCCAGCAGACAGGGGGTCGGTACAGATACGCAGTATTTT. The full variable domain, its missing parts supplied by reference TRBV5-1 and TRBJ2-3, is KAGVTQTPRYLIKTRGQQVTLSCSPISGHRSVSWYQQTPGQGLQFLFEYFSETQRNKGNFPGRFSGRQFSNSRSEMNVSTLELGDSALYLCASRQGVGTDTQYFGPGTRLTVL.